The TCR beta chain under discussion was sequenced for a study of patients and donors after allogeneic stem cell transplantation. The CDR3 is 17 residues long. The V gene's germline CDR1 is SGHRS and CDR2 YFSETQ. J lost 3 bases, V lost 4 bases, and 8 bases had no gene match. One entry per CDR3 protein results from TCRdb running MiXCR on the RT-PCR reads. Of 200,000 to 250,000 distinct CDR3 sequences in the sample, 13% to 15% were seen once. What was sequenced was blood, either unsorted or a sorted T cell fraction (not recorded which). The origin of this receptor is a human donor who was either an allogeneic HSCT recipient or a stem cell or donor lymphocyte infusion donor (not recorded which). It is not recorded whose cells these are; they may come from a transplant donor. This chain links TRBV5-1 with TRBJ2-3; 13 positions agree with TRBD2. The DNA for the CDR3 is TGCGCCAGCAGCCCTCGGACTAGCGGGGGAAGGACAGATACGCAGTATTTT. Translated, it gives CASSPRTSGGRTDTQYF.